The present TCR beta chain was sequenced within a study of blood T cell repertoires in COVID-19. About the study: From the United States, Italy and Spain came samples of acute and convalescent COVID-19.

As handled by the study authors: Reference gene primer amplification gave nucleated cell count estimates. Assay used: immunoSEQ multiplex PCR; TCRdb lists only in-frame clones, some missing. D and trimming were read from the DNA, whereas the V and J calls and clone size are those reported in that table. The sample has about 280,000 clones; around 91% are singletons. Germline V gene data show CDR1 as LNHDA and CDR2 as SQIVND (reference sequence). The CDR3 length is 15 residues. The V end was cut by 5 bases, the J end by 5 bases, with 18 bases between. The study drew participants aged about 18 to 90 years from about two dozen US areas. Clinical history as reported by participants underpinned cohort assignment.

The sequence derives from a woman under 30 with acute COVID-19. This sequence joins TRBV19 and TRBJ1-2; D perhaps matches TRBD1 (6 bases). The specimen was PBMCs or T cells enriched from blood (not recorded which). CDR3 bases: TGTGCCAGTAGTCTACGTACCAGGACAGAGTATGGCTACACCTTC. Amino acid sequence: CASSLRTRTEYGYTF.